A selection of T cell receptor beta chains follows, all from one sample in a study of shared clonotypes between healthy human individuals. Clones were read by immunoSEQ multiplex PCR, and TCRdb kept only the in-frame ones, dropping some. The data hold a few million clones, with just over 90% observed a single time. Sequencing input: naive CD4+ T cells from PBMCs. These TCRs come from a man between 18 and 35 years old in good health. Some clones in this sample may be carry-over from other donors' samples. Each CDR3 is given with its conserved first and last residue. Each record gives: clone size, D gene, J gene, V gene, CDR3 DNA, CDR3 protein. The D gene is left open where the match is weak. Where a row states a size, it is once, few, many or the class of an expanded clone; other rows omit it.

NA,TRBD1,TRBJ1-2,TRBV19,TGTGCCAGTAGTGCCTCCCGGGACAGGGGGGGCTACACCTTC,CASSASRDRGGYTF
once,NA,TRBJ1-1,TRBV11-2,TGTGCCAGCAGCTTAGTGGGGGGCGGAGGGACTGAAGCTTTCTTT,CASSLVGGGGTEAFF
NA,NA,TRBJ2-3,TRBV28,TGTGCCAGCAGTCCCCCGGGTGGGAGCGGGCCAGATACGCAGTATTTT,CASSPPGGSGPDTQYF
NA,NA,TRBJ2-5,TRBV10-3,TGTGCCATCACACTCAACCACAACCGGGACGAAAAGACCCAGTACTTC,CAITLNHNRDEKTQYF
NA,NA,TRBJ2-7,TRBV7-2,TGTGCCAGCAGCCGCAGGGGTAGTCCGTACGAGCAGTACTTC,CASSRRGSPYEQYF
once,NA,TRBJ1-5,TRBV6-6,TGTGCCAGCACATATAGCAATCAGCCCCAGCATTTT,CASTYSNQPQHF
NA,NA,TRBJ2-6,TRBV4-2,TGTGCCAGCAGCCAGACAGCAGGGAACTCTGGGGCCAACGTCCTGACTTTC,CASSQTAGNSGANVLTF
NA,NA,TRBJ2-7,TRBV6-1,TGTGCCAGCAGTGAAATGGGCAGCTCCTACGAGCAGTACTTC,CASSEMGSSYEQYF
NA,NA,TRBJ2-7,TRBV7-9,TGTGCCAGCAGCTTCGCCCAGAGCTCCTACGAGCAGTACTTC,CASSFAQSSYEQYF
NA,NA,TRBJ1-1,TRBV12-5,TGTGCTAGTGGCGGTACGACAGCGGCAGCTTTCTTT,CASGGTTAAAFF
NA,TRBD1,TRBJ1-5,TRBV9,TGTGCCAGCGCGGAGACAGGGAACAATCAGCCCCAGCATTTT,CASAETGNNQPQHF
NA,TRBD2,TRBJ2-1,TRBV5-1,TGCGCCAGCAGCCCTACCACTAGCGGGTTCTCCTACAATGAGCAGTTCTTC,CASSPTTSGFSYNEQFF
NA,TRBD1,TRBJ2-1,TRBV5-1,TGCGCCAGCAGCTTGGTCGACAGGGTTCTGTTCTTC,CASSLVDRVLFF
NA,NA,TRBJ2-3,TRBV4-1,TGCGCCAGCAGCCAAGGAATCGACCCTTTTAGAACAGATACGCAGTATTTT,CASSQGIDPFRTDTQYF
NA,NA,TRBJ1-2,TRBV2,TGTGCCAGCCCCACGGGGCCCTCTCCTTACAACTATGGCTACACCTTC,CASPTGPSPYNYGYTF
NA,TRBD1,TRBJ2-7,TRBV5-1,TGCGCCAGCAGCTTGGCCCCGGGACAGGGGGCCTACGAGCAGTACTTC,CASSLAPGQGAYEQYF
once,NA,TRBJ1-4,TRBV5-1,TGCGCCAGCAGCTTGGACAGGAGTTATGAAAAACTGTTTTTT,CASSLDRSYEKLFF
NA,TRBD2,TRBJ2-1,TRBV5-1,TGCGCCAGCAGCTTAGCGGGAGCCTCTTACAATGAGCAGTTCTTC,CASSLAGASYNEQFF
NA,NA,TRBJ2-1,TRBV5-4,TGTGCCAGCAGCTTGAGTTTAAAGCAGTTCTTC,CASSLSLKQFF
NA,NA,TRBJ1-5,TRBV6-1,TGTGCCAGCACCTACTACTCTAGGCCCCAGCATTTT,CASTYYSRPQHF